This entry describes one TCR beta chain. Germline and junction disagree at one end, which may indicate a read error. Amplification of TCR beta used genomic DNA extracted from peripheral blood. TRB rearrangements spanning V, D and J were amplified using mixed TRB-A/B primers. TCRdb ran MiXCR on the multiplex PCR reads and lists one entry per CDR3 protein. Found here are about 3,000 distinct CDR3 sequences, 30% of them singletons; the top ten hold 11% to 15%. The data are from a study of T cell repertoires in aging, cancer and after chemotherapy. The CDR3 spans 17 residues. Germline CDR1 is MNHEY and CDR2 is SVGAGI.

Material: blood. The chain has TRBV6-5 and TRBJ2-5, with 9 bases lining up with TRBD2. This receptor was obtained from a human donor in good health. CDR3 sequence (DNA): TGCGCCAGCAGTGAGTCTCGCCTAGCGGGAAACAGGGAGACCCAGTACTTC. It translates to CASSESRLAGNRETQYF.